This T cell receptor (beta chain) was recovered during a study of T-cell reconstitution after alpha-beta-depleted transplantation in children. This clonotype was counted many times. TCRbeta library construction was performed incorporating unique molecular identifiers. Using its own MiXCR run on the PCR reads, TCRdb lists one record per CDR3 protein. The sample includes some 240,000 distinct CDR3 sequences, around 9.7% of them seen just once. The CDR3 extends over 16 amino acids. After removal of 8 bases from V and 3 bases from J, the junction contained 12 bases not matched to a gene. Germline V gene lookup returns CDR1 ENHRY and CDR2 SYGVKD.

The clonotype was recovered from a human donor who donated a stem cell graft to a child with SCID. The source was PBMCs from the stem cell graft donor, collected from the stem cell graft. The chain uses TRBV10-3 and TRBJ2-3; 9 bases are a match to TRBD2. The CDR3 DNA reads TGTGCCATCGAGGAGGCCCCCAGCGGGGGGACAGATACGCAGTATTTT. Encoded protein: CAIEEAPSGGTDTQYF.